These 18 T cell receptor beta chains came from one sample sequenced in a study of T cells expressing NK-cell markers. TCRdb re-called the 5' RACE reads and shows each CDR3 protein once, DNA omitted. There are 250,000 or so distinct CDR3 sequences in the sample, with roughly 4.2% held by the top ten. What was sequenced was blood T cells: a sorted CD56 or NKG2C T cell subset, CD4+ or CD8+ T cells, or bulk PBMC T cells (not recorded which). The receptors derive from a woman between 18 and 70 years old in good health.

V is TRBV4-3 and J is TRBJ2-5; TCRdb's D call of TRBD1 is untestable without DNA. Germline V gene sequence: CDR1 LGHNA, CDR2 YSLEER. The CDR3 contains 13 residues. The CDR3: CASSPQGVETQYF.

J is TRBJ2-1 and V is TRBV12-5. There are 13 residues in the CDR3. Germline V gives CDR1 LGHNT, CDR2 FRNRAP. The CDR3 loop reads CASGWDSLNEQFF. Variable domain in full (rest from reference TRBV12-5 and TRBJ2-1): DARVTQTPRHKVTEMGQEVTMRCQPILGHNTVFWYRQTMMQGLELLAYFRNRAPLDDSGMPKDRFSAEMPDATLATLKIQPSEPRDSAVYFCASGWDSLNEQFFGPGTRLTVL.

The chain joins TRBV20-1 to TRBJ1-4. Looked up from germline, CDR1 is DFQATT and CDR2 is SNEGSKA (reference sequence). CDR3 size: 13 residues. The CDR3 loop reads CSARARGFEKLFF.

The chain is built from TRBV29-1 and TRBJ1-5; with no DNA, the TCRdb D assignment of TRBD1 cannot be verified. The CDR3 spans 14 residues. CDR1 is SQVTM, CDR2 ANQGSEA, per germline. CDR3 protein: CSVAGTGEDQPQHF.

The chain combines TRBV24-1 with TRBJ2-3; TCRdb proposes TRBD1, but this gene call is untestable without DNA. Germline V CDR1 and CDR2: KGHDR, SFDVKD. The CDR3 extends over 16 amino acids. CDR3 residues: CATSDPTGASTDTQYF.

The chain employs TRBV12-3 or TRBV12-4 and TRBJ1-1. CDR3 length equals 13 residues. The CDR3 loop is CASSFRLNTEAFF.

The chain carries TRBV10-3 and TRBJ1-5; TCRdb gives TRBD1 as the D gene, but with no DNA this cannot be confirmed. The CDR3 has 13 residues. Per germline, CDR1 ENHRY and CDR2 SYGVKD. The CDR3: CASTGTVNQPQHF.

The CDR3 loop reads CASSLPPRQGRKETQYF. The chain couples TRBV12-3 or TRBV12-4 to TRBJ2-5; TCRdb selects TRBD1, and the lack of DNA leaves this call unchecked. CDR3 length: 17 residues.

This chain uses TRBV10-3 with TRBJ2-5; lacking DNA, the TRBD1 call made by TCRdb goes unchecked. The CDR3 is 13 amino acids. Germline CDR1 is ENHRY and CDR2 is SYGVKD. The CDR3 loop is CAISPGHGETQYF.

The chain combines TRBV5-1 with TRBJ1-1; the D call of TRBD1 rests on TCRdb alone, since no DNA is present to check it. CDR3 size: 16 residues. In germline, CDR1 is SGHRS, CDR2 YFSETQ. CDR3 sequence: CASSSGTGRGKTEAFF.

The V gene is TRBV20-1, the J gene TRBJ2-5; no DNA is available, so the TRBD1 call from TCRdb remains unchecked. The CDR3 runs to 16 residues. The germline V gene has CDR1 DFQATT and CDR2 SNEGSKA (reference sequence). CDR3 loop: CSARGQRIGGGETQYF.

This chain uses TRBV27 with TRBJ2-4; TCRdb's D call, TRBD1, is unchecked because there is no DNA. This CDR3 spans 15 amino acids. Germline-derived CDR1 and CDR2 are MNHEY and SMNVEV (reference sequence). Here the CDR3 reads CASRSPGFGKNIQYF.

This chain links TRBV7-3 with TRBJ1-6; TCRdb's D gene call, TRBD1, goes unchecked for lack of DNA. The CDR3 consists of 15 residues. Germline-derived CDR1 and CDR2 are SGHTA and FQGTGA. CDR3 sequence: CASSLGAGKNSPLHF.

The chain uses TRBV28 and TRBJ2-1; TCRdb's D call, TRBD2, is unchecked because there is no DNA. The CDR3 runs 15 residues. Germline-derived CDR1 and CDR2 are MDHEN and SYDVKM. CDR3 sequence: CASSLTSGLDNEQFF.

This CDR3 reads CASSSIDTGTATWRVNGYTF. This chain connects TRBV27 to TRBJ1-2; TCRdb's assignment of TRBD1 cannot be checked, as there is no DNA. The CDR3 covers 20 residues. The germline CDR1 and CDR2 sequences are MNHEY and SMNVEV (reference sequence).

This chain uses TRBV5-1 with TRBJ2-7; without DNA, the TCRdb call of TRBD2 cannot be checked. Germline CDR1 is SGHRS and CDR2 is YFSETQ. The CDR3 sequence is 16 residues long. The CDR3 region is CASSLGGGDWTYEQYF.

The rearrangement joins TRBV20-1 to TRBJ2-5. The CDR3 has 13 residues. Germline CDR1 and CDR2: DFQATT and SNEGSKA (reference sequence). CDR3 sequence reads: CSARDPRRETQYF.

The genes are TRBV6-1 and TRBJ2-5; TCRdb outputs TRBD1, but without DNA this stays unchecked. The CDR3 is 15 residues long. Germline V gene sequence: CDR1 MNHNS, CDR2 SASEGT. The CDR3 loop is CASRPWGDGQETQYF.